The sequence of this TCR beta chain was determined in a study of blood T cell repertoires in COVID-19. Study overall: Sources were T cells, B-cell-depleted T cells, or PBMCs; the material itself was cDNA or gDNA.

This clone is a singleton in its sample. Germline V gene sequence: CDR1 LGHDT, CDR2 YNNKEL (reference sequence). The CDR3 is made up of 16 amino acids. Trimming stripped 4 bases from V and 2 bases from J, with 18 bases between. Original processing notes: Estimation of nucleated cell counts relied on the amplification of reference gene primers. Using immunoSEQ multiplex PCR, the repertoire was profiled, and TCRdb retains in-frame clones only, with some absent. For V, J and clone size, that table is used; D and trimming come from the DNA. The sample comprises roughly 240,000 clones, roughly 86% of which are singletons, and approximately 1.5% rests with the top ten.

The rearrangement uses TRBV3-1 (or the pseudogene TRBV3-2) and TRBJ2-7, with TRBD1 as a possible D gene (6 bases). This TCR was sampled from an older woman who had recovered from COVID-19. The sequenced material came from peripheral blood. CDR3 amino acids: CASSLHSGADAYEQYF. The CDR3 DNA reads TGTGCCAGCAGCCTCCACTCAGGGGCGGATGCCTACGAGCAGTACTTC.